Following are 8 T cell receptor beta chains from one sample sequenced in a study of shared clonotypes between healthy human individuals. Sequencing used immunoSEQ multiplex PCR; TCRdb keeps in-frame clones, though not all of them. The sample carries 640,000 or so clones, roughly 70% recorded once. Sequencing was done on a sample of memory CD4+ T cells sorted from blood. Subset noted: CD45RA-negative fraction. The receptor source for this set is a woman under 40 in good health.

This clone was counted once. The chain combines TRBV7-7 with TRBJ2-7; TRBD2 matches at 12 bases. Unmatched junction bases numbered 10, after V lost 2 bases and J lost 5 bases. Per the germline V gene, CDR1 is SSHAT and CDR2 is FNYEAQ (reference sequence). The CDR3 extends over 17 amino acids. In nucleotides, the CDR3 is TGTGCCAGCAGCTTAATTAGTAGACTAGCGGGAGACCACGAGCAGTACTTC. This gives the protein CASSLISRLAGDHEQYF.

The chain recombines TRBV5-4 with TRBJ1-4; D perhaps matches TRBD1 (5 bases). The CDR3 loop spans 14 amino acids. The germline V gene encodes CDR1 SGHNT and CDR2 YYREEE (reference sequence). Trimming stripped 0 bases from V and 4 bases from J, with 7 bases between. The CDR3 DNA follows: TGTGCCAGCAGCTTGGACAGGAGTAATGAAAAACTGTTTTTT. Protein product: CASSLDRSNEKLFF.

The chain combines TRBV19 with TRBJ1-4; possibly TRBD1 for D (5 bases). The V and J ends lost 5 bases and 5 bases respectively, with 15 bases between them. CDR1 is LNHDA and CDR2 is SQIVND in the germline V gene (reference sequence). The CDR3 contains 15 residues. CDR3 nucleotides: TGTGCCAGTAGTCCCGGTGGAGGGGAGAATGAAAAACTGTTTTTT. Its protein is CASSPGGGENEKLFF. Variable domain in full (rest from reference TRBV19 and TRBJ1-4): DGGITQSPKYLFRKEGQNVTLSCEQNLNHDAMYWYRQDPGQGLRLIYYSQIVNDFQKGDIAEGYSVSREKKESFPLTVTSAQKNPTAFYLCASSPGGGENEKLFFGSGTQLSVL.

The chain links TRBV9 to TRBJ2-1; TRBD2 matches 7 bases. Losses at the gene ends were 4 bases for V and 2 bases for J; bases not matched to a gene: 6. Germline-derived CDR1 and CDR2 are SGDLS and YYNGEE. This CDR3 contains 15 residues. The CDR3 reads CASSLASGAYNEQFF. The CDR3 DNA reads as TGTGCCAGCAGCTTGGCTAGCGGAGCCTACAATGAGCAGTTCTTC.

This chain connects TRBV7-9 to TRBJ1-1; the D is unclear. The CDR3 sequence is 12 residues long. V lost 5 bases, J lost 6 bases, and 10 bases lay in between. Germline CDR1 is SEHNR and CDR2 is FQNEAQ (reference sequence). The CDR3 protein is CASSPLMAEAFF. CDR3 bases: TGTGCCAGCAGCCCTCTCATGGCTGAAGCTTTCTTT.

The chain has TRBV28 and TRBJ2-1, with a tentative D call TRBD2 (5 bases). Looked up from germline, CDR1 is MDHEN and CDR2 is SYDVKM. This CDR3 contains 14 residues. V shed 6 bases and J shed 2 bases, with 11 bases lying between them. The CDR3: CASRPSLTYNEQFF. The CDR3 DNA follows: TGTGCCAGCAGGCCTAGCCTTACCTACAATGAGCAGTTCTTC.

The rearrangement links TRBV4-1 to TRBJ2-7; D gene unclear. This CDR3 spans 14 amino acids. V dropped 0 bases and J dropped 6 bases, with 12 bases sitting between them. In germline, CDR1 is MGHRA, CDR2 YSYEKL. The CDR3 sequence: CASSQDHPAREQYF. CDR3 nucleotides: TGCGCCAGCAGCCAAGATCATCCCGCGCGCGAGCAGTACTTC.

This clone showed up many times. The chain employs TRBV21-1 and TRBJ1-1; the listed D gene, TRBD1, was not tested against the DNA. TRBV21-1 is termed a pseudogene. The CDR3 length is 14 residues. The CDR3 nucleotides read TGTGCCAGCAGCAGACAGGGGGCAAGGGGTGAAGCTTTCTTT. As protein: CASSRQGARGEAFF.